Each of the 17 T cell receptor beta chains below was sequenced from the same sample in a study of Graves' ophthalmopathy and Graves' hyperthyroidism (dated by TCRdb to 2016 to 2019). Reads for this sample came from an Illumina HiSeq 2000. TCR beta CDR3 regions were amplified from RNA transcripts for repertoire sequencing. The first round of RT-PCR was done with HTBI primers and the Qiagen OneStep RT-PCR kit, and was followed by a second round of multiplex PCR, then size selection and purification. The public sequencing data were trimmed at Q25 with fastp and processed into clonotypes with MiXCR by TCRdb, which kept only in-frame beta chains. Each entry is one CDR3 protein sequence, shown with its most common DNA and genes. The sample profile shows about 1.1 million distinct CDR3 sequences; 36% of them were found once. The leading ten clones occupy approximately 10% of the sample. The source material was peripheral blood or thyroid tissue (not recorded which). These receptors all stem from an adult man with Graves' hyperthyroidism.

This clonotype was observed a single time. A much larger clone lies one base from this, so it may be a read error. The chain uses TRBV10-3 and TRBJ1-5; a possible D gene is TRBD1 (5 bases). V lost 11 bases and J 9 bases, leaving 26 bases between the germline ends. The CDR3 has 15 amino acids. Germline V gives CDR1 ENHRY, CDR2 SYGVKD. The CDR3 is CAGSYSGVGGMPQHF. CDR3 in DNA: TGTGCCGGCAGTTACTCGGGGGTTGGAGGGATGCCCCAGCATTTT.

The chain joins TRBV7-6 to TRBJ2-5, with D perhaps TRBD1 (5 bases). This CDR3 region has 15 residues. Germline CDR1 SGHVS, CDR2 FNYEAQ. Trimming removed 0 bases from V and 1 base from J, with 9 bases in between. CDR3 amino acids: CASSLALTVQETQYF. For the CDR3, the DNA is TGTGCCAGCAGCTTAGCGCTGACAGTCCAAGAGACCCAGTACTTC.

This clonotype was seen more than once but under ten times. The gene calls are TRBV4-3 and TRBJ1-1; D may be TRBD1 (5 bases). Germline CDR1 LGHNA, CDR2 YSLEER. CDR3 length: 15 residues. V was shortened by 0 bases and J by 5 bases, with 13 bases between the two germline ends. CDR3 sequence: CASSQEGRGSTEAFF. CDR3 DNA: TGCGCCAGCAGCCAAGAAGGAAGGGGTTCGACTGAAGCTTTCTTT.

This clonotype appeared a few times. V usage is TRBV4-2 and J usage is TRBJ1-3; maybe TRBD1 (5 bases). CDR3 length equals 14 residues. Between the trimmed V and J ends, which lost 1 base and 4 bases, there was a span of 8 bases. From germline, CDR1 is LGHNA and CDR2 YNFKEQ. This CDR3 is CASSQGGLGNTIYF. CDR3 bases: TGTGCCAGCAGCCAAGGGGGACTGGGAAACACCATATATTTT.

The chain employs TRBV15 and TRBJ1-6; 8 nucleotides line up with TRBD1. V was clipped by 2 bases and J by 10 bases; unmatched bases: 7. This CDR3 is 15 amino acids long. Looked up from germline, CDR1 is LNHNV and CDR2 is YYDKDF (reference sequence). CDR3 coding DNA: TGTGCCACCAGCAGACTAGACAGGGGCGAATCACCCCTCCACTTT. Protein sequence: CATSRLDRGESPLHF. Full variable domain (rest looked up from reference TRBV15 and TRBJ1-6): DAMVIQNPRYQVTQFGKPVTLSCSQTLNHNVMYWYQQKSSQAPKLLFHYYDKDFNNEADTPDNFQSRRPNTSFCFLDIRSPGLGDTAMYLCATSRLDRGESPLHFGNGTRLTVT.

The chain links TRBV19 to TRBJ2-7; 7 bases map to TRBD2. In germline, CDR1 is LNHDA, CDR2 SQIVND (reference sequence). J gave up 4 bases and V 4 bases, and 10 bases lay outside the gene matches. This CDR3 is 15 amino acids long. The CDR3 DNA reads TGTGCCAGTAGTACCTCGGCGGGAGAGGTGTACGAGCAGTACTTC. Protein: CASSTSAGEVYEQYF.

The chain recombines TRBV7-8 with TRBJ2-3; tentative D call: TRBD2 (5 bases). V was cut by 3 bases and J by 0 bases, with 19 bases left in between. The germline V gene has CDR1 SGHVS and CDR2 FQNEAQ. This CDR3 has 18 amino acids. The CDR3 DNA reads TGTGCCAGCAGCTTTGGAACTAGATACACTACTAGCACAGATACGCAGTATTTT. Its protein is CASSFGTRYTTSTDTQYF.

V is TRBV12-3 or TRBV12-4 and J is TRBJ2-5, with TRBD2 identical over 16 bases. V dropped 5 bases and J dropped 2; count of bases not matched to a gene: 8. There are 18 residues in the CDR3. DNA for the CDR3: TGTGCCAGCAGTCTGGGACTAGCGGGAGGGCAACGGCAAGAGACCCAGTACTTC. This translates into CASSLGLAGGQRQETQYF.

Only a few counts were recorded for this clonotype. CDR3 sequence reads: CASSLDGLRLYEQYF. The DNA for the CDR3 is TGTGCCAGCAGCTTAGACGGGTTAAGACTCTACGAGCAGTACTTC. This rearrangement joins TRBV11-2 to TRBJ2-7; D is uncertain. The V end was cut by 0 bases, the J end by 3 bases, with 12 bases between. Germline loops: CDR1 SGHAT, CDR2 FQNNGV. This CDR3 spans 15 amino acids.

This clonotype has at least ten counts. The CDR3 region has the DNA TGTGCCAGCAGTACGACGGAAACAGGGACGGAAGCTTTCTTT. It codes for CASSTTETGTEAFF. V and J are TRBV12-3 or TRBV12-4 and TRBJ1-1, with D possibly TRBD1 on 6 matching bases. The length of the CDR3 is 14 residues. V lost 5 bases and J 8 bases, leaving 18 bases between the germline ends.

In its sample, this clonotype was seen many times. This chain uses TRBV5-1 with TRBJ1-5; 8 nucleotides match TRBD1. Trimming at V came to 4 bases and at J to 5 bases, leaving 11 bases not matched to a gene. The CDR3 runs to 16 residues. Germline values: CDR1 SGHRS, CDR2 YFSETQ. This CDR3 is CASSKLGQGADQPQHF. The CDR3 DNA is TGCGCCAGCAGCAAACTAGGACAGGGTGCGGATCAGCCCCAGCATTTT.

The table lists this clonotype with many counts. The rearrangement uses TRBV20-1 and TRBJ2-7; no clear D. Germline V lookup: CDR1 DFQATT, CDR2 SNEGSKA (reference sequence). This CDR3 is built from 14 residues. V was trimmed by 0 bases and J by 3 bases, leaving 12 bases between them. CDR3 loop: CSARDLQSYYEQYF. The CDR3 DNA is TGCAGTGCTAGAGACTTGCAGAGCTACTACGAGCAGTACTTC.

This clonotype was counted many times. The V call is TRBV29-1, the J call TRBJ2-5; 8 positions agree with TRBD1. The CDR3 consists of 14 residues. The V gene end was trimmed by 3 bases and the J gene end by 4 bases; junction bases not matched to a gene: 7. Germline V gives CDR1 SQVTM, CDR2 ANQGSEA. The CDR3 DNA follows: TGCAGCGTTGACCGACAGGGGCTCGGAGAGACCCAGTACTTC. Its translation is CSVDRQGLGETQYF.

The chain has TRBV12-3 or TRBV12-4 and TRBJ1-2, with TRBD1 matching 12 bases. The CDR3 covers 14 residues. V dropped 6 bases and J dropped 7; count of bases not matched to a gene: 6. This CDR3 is CASSTGTGGGGYTF. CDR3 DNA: TGTGCCAGCAGCACCGGGACAGGGGGCGGTGGCTACACCTTC.

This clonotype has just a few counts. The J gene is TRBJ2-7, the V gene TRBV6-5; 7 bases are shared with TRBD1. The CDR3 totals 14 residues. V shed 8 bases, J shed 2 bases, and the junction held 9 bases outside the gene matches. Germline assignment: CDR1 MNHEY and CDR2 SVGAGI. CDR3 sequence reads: CASSTQGIAYEQYF. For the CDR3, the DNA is TGTGCCAGCTCGACACAGGGGATCGCCTACGAGCAGTACTTC.

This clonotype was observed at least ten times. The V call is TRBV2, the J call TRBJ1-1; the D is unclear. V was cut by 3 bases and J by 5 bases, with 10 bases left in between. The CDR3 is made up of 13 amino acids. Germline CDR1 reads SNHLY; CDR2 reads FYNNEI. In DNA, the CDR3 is TGTGCCAGCAGTGATCGGGAGGGTACTGAAGCTTTCTTT. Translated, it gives CASSDREGTEAFF.

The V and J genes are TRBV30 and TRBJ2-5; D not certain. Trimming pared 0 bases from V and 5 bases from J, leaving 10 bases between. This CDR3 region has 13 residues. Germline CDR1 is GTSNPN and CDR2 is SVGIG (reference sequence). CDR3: CAWSVGEMETQYF. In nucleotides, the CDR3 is TGTGCCTGGAGTGTCGGCGAGATGGAGACCCAGTACTTC.